This is a list of T cell receptor beta chains from one sample in a study of blood T cell repertoires in COVID-19. The data were produced by immunoSEQ multiplex PCR, yet TCRdb's version contains in-frame clones alone and is incomplete. Of roughly 100,000 clones listed, almost 80% are singletons. Sequencing used peripheral blood. The origin of the receptors is a man between 60 and 70 years old with active or convalescent COVID-19. Both conserved end residues are part of each CDR3. Fields, in order: V gene, J gene, D gene, clone size, CDR3 DNA, CDR3 protein. The D gene is left open where the match is weak. Some rows have no size entry. The others give once, few or many, or a class for an expanded clone.

TRBV19	TRBJ2-5	-	-	TGTGCCAGTAGTCTGGGTGGCGGTGACCAAGAGACCCAGTACTTC	CASSLGGGDQETQYF
TRBV10-3	TRBJ2-3	TRBD2	few	TGTGCCATCAGTGTCGCCGGGACTAGCGGGAGGGCCGCAGATACGCAGTATTTT	CAISVAGTSGRAADTQYF
TRBV19	TRBJ2-5	TRBD2	-	TGTGCCAGTACCAGACTAGCGGGAGTACAAGAGACCCAGTACTTC	CASTRLAGVQETQYF
TRBV2	TRBJ1-6	-	-	TGTGCCAGCACCGGGGGGAGACAGAGCAATTCACCCCTCCACTTT	CASTGGRQSNSPLHF
TRBV19	TRBJ2-3	-	-	TGTGCCAGTAGCGAGACAGGCACAGATACGCAGTATTTT	CASSETGTDTQYF
TRBV11-2	TRBJ2-5	TRBD2	once	TGTGCCAGCAGCTTAGGGTGGGAGGGCCTCAGGGAGACCCAGTACTTC	CASSLGWEGLRETQYF
TRBV11-3	TRBJ2-1	-	-	TGTGCCAGCAGCTTAACAGGTAGCGGCACACGCTCCTACAATGAGCAGTTCTTC	CASSLTGSGTRSYNEQFF
TRBV6-5	TRBJ1-5	-	-	TGTGCCAGCAGTACCTACATCCGAGGGCCCCAGCATTTT	CASSTYIRGPQHF
TRBV19	TRBJ2-2	TRBD2	-	TGTGCCAGTAGAAGCGGGAGGGCCAACACCGGGGAGCTGTTTTTT	CASRSGRANTGELFF
TRBV2	TRBJ1-1	-	-	TGTGCCAGCAAGGGACAAACGAACACTGAAGCTTTCTTT	CASKGQTNTEAFF
TRBV2	TRBJ2-3	TRBD1	once	TGTGCCAGCAGGCCGGGACAGGGCCCAGATACGCAGTATTTT	CASRPGQGPDTQYF
TRBV20-1	TRBJ2-3	-	once	TGCAGTGCTGACTTGGCTACGCAGTATTTT	CSADLATQYF
TRBV5-1	TRBJ2-1	TRBD2	-	TGCGCCAGCAGCTTGTTCGGATCTAGCGGGAGTCCTGAGCAGTTCTTC	CASSLFGSSGSPEQFF
TRBV25-1	TRBJ1-4	-	-	TGTGCCAGCAGTGAATGGAACAGCCGACCGGCTAATGAAAAACTGTTTTTT	CASSEWNSRPANEKLFF
TRBV3-1/TRBV3-2	TRBJ2-5	TRBD2	-	TGTGCCAGCAGCCAGACTAGCGGGACGGGAGAGACCCAGTACTTC	CASSQTSGTGETQYF
TRBV2	TRBJ1-1	-	-	TGTGCCAGCAGTGGGGGAGTTTCGGCGATGAGCACTGAAGCTTTCTTT	CASSGGVSAMSTEAFF
TRBV9	TRBJ2-2	TRBD2	-	TGTGCCAGCCTAGCGGGACCGACCTCCACCGGGGAGCTGTTTTTT	CASLAGPTSTGELFF